Listed here are 8 T cell receptor beta chains from one sample, sequenced in a study of identical twins. TCRdb re-called the 5' RACE reads with MiXCR, one entry per CDR3 protein. The sample records 500,000 to 650,000 distinct CDR3 sequences, around 22% being singletons. These same data were also listed under a study on yellow fever vaccine responses in identical twins.

Sequences were obtained from CD4+ T cells sorted from blood. The source is a woman aged 18-35 years in good health.

The V gene is TRBV12-3 or TRBV12-4, the J gene TRBJ2-2; 9 bases agree with TRBD1. The CDR3 covers 15 residues. The junction had 1 base not matched to a gene; V was cut back by 1 base and J by 4 bases. Here the CDR3 DNA reads TGTGCCAGCAGTTTAGGGGACAGGGTCACCGGGGAGCTGTTTTTT. It yields the protein CASSLGDRVTGELFF.

This clonotype was detected a few times. The chain links TRBV7-9 to TRBJ1-4, with D tentatively TRBD1 (5 bases). V was clipped by 5 bases and J by 2 bases, with 9 bases between them. Germline V gene sequence: CDR1 SEHNR, CDR2 FQNEAQ (reference sequence). The CDR3 contains 14 residues. CDR3 DNA: TGTGCCAGCAGCAACAGGCAGACTAATGAAAAACTGTTTTTT. This translates into CASSNRQTNEKLFF.

This clonotype occurred once. The chain joins TRBV6-1 to TRBJ2-1, with 10 nucleotides matching TRBD2. The trim removed 0 bases at V and 4 bases at J, leaving 3 bases unmatched. CDR3 length equals 16 residues. Germline lookup yields CDR1 MNHNS and CDR2 SASEGT. As DNA, the CDR3 is TGTGCCAGCAGTGAAGCGAGCGGGGGGGGGTACAATGAGCAGTTCTTC. Residues: CASSEASGGGYNEQFF.

This clonotype came up a few times. The J gene is TRBJ2-2, the V gene TRBV2; 7 nucleotides align to TRBD1. Germline V gene sequence: CDR1 SNHLY, CDR2 FYNNEI. The V segment lost 2 bases and the J segment 2 bases; nucleotides outside the gene matches: 2. CDR3 length: 15 amino acids. The CDR3 DNA reads as TGTGCCAGCAGTGAACGGACAGGAAACACCGGGGAGCTGTTTTTT. This gives the protein CASSERTGNTGELFF.

The chain is built from TRBV7-9 and TRBJ2-5; no definite D call. This CDR3 contains 14 residues. Germline-derived CDR1 and CDR2 are SEHNR and FQNEAQ (reference sequence). V shed 5 bases and J shed 4 bases, with 14 bases lying between them. As DNA, the CDR3 is TGTGCCAGCAGCCGTACCAGCCCTGGAGAGACCCAGTACTTC. This encodes CASSRTSPGETQYF.

This clonotype came up many times. The junction departs from germline at one end; a sequencing error may be responsible. The CDR3 region is CASSQNTEAFF. CDR3 coding DNA: TGTGCCAGCAGCCAGAACACTGAAGCTTTCTTT. V is TRBV5-1 and J is TRBJ1-1; no firm D call. Germline CDR1 is SGHRS and CDR2 is YFSETQ. The CDR3 sequence is 11 residues long.

Only a few counts were recorded for this clonotype. The rearrangement links TRBV20-1 to TRBJ2-1; D may be TRBD1 (7 bases). The CDR3 loop spans 16 amino acids. V dropped 3 bases and J dropped 7 bases, with 22 bases sitting between them. Germline V gives CDR1 DFQATT, CDR2 SNEGSKA (reference sequence). CDR3 sequence: CSARRTGLLSGNEQFF. The DNA of the CDR3 is TGCAGTGCTAGGCGGACAGGACTACTTTCAGGGAATGAGCAGTTCTTC.

As to this clonotype: Germline and junction disagree at one end, which may indicate a read error. The CDR3 DNA reads as TGTGCCCTCAGTGGGGGGCCCAGAGATACGCAGTATTTT. Protein product: CALSGGPRDTQYF. This chain joins TRBV10-3 and TRBJ2-3; tentatively, D is TRBD1 or TRBD2 (6 bases each). The CDR3 totals 13 residues. The germline CDR1 and CDR2 sequences are ENHRY and SYGVKD.